The 29 T cell receptor beta chains in this list originate from one sample, sequenced in a study of blood T cell repertoires in COVID-19. The data were produced by immunoSEQ multiplex PCR, yet TCRdb's version contains in-frame clones alone and is incomplete. Here the sample spans fewer than 300,000 clones, around 80% being singletons. Input material: PBMCs or T cells enriched from blood (not recorded which). Receptors were obtained from a man in his forties who had been exposed to COVID-19.

J is TRBJ2-3 and V is TRBV5-1; TRBD2 matches at 8 bases. The CDR3 has 13 amino acids. V dropped 3 bases and J dropped 5; count of bases not matched to a gene: 2. The V gene's germline CDR1 is SGHRS and CDR2 YFSETQ. The CDR3: CASSSGGGDTQYF. The CDR3 bases are TGCGCCAGCAGCTCCGGGGGGGGAGATACGCAGTATTTT.

This chain joins TRBV18 and TRBJ1-5; TRBD1 might be the D (5 bases). V dropped 3 bases and J dropped 5 bases, with 11 bases sitting between them. In germline, CDR1 is KGHSH, CDR2 LQKENI. The CDR3 is 14 amino acids. DNA of the CDR3: TGTGCCAGCTCACCCCAGGGAGGATATCAGCCCCAGCATTTT. This codes for CASSPQGGYQPQHF.

The V call is TRBV11-1, the J call TRBJ1-2, with unresolved D. CDR3 length: 13 residues. Trimming removed 2 bases at V and 4 bases at J, with 8 bases between. Germline-derived CDR1 and CDR2 are SGHAT and FQDESV (reference sequence). The CDR3 protein is CASSLPSSYGYTF. The CDR3 DNA sequence: TGTGCCAGCAGCTTACCGTCGAGCTATGGCTACACCTTC.

This chain joins TRBV27 and TRBJ2-7; D gene unclear. CDR1 is MNHEY, CDR2 SMNVEV, per germline (reference sequence). Trimming took off 6 bases at V and 1 base at J, with 13 bases between the two ends. The CDR3 has 14 residues. The CDR3 protein is CASSRNSKSYEQYF. The CDR3 DNA reads as TGTGCCAGCAGCCGAAATAGTAAATCCTACGAGCAGTACTTC.

The genes are TRBV18 and TRBJ1-1, with D hard to call. CDR3 length: 13 residues. CDR1 is KGHSH and CDR2 is LQKENI in the germline V gene. V was shortened by 3 bases and J by 2 bases, with 7 bases between the two germline ends. CDR3 sequence (DNA): TGTGCCAGCTCACCTCTTTCCAACACTGAAGCTTTCTTT. It encodes CASSPLSNTEAFF.

The rearrangement uses TRBV6-1 and TRBJ1-1; TRBD1 aligns across 8 bases. This CDR3 region has 15 residues. The J segment lost 1 base and the V segment lost 2 bases, leaving 3 bases of the junction unmatched. CDR1 MNHNS and CDR2 SASEGT come from the germline V gene. This chain's CDR3 is CASSEYGQGNTEAFF. CDR3 DNA: TGTGCCAGCAGTGAATACGGACAGGGGAACACTGAAGCTTTCTTT.

V gene TRBV6-1 combines with J gene TRBJ1-5; the D is unclear. CDR1 is MNHNS and CDR2 is SASEGT in the germline V gene. The V end was cut by 1 base, the J end by 6 bases, with 4 bases between. The CDR3 has 12 residues. The CDR3 coding sequence is TGTGCCAGCAGTGAAGTCGGTCAGCCCCAGCATTTT. Residues: CASSEVGQPQHF.

V and J are TRBV7-2 and TRBJ2-3, with TRBD2 matching 13 bases. Germline V gene lookup returns CDR1 SGHTA and CDR2 FQGNSA. The CDR3 length is 15 residues. The ends lost 5 bases at V and 5 bases at J; junction bases unmatched: 4. The CDR3 sequence is CASSPGLAGVDTQYF. CDR3 DNA: TGTGCCAGCAGCCCTGGACTAGCGGGAGTAGATACGCAGTATTTT.

The chain uses TRBV10-3 and TRBJ2-7; 8 positions match TRBD1. This CDR3 is built from 16 residues. Per the germline V gene, CDR1 is ENHRY and CDR2 is SYGVKD. V gave up 6 bases and J gave up 1 base; unmatched junction bases: 11. The CDR3 bases are TGTGCCATCAGCCCCAAGAGAGGACAGGGATCCTACGAGCAGTACTTC. It yields the protein CAISPKRGQGSYEQYF.

This clone was seen just once. The chain is built from TRBV6-5 and TRBJ1-5; D remains unclear. Trimming pared 6 bases from V and 6 bases from J, leaving 6 bases between. The CDR3 totals 11 residues. Germline loops: CDR1 MNHEY, CDR2 SVGAGI. Written as DNA, the CDR3 is TGTGCCAGCAGGAGTGGTCAGCCCCAGCATTTT. Translated, it gives CASRSGQPQHF.

J is TRBJ1-1 and V is TRBV3-1 (or the pseudogene TRBV3-2); no firm D call. V lost 2 bases and J lost 1, with 14 bases in between. CDR1 is LGHDT and CDR2 is YNNKEL in the germline V gene (reference sequence). The CDR3 spans 16 residues. The CDR3, as DNA: TGTGCCAGCAGCCAAAGATCCCTGAGAAAGAACACTGAAGCTTTCTTT. Translating gives CASSQRSLRKNTEAFF.

The V call is TRBV12-3 or TRBV12-4, the J call TRBJ2-1, with D unresolved. V gave up 4 bases and J gave up 8 bases, with 12 bases separating them. The CDR3 contains 13 residues. The CDR3 here is CASSSVRGDEQFF. DNA of the CDR3: TGTGCCAGCAGTTCCGTGCGAGGTGATGAGCAGTTCTTC.

The CDR3 sequence: CASAQVVNPLRNEQFF. As DNA, the CDR3 is TGTGCCAGCGCTCAGGTTGTGAACCCCCTCCGCAATGAGCAGTTCTTC. V gene TRBV18 combines with J gene TRBJ2-1; no reliable D call. Trimming took 8 bases from V and 6 from J, leaving 23 bases between them. From germline, CDR1 is KGHSH and CDR2 LQKENI. The length of the CDR3 is 16 residues. Variable domain in full (rest from reference TRBV18 and TRBJ2-1): NAGVMQNPRHLVRRRGQEARLRCSPMKGHSHVYWYRQLPEEGLKFMVYLQKENIIDESGMPKERFSAEFPKEGPSILRIQQVVRGDSAAYFCASAQVVNPLRNEQFFGPGTRLTVL.

The V call is TRBV16, the J call TRBJ1-5, with D tentatively TRBD1 (5 bases). Germline lookup yields CDR1 KGHSY and CDR2 FQNENV. The CDR3 runs to 12 residues. V was pared by 4 bases and J by 8 bases, with 9 bases between. CDR3 nucleotides: TGTGCCAGCAGCCGGGGCGGGGAGCCCCAGCATTTT. It specifies CASSRGGEPQHF.

The V call is TRBV6-1, the J call TRBJ1-5; D is unresolved. Germline V gene data show CDR1 as MNHNS and CDR2 as SASEGT. Between the trimmed V and J ends, which lost 1 base and 7 bases, there was a span of 8 bases. The CDR3 is made up of 13 amino acids. The CDR3 protein is CASSEVGYQPQHF. DNA of the CDR3: TGTGCCAGCAGTGAAGTCGGGTACCAGCCCCAGCATTTT.

This clone was observed a single time. V gene TRBV7-2 combines with J gene TRBJ2-1, with D perhaps matching TRBD2 (5 bases). Germline V gene data show CDR1 as SGHTA and CDR2 as FQGNSA. Trimming removed 6 bases at V and 8 bases at J, with 17 bases between. This CDR3 has 14 residues. The CDR3 protein is CASSNNWETYEQFF. The CDR3 coding sequence is TGTGCCAGCAGTAATAACTGGGAGACCTATGAGCAGTTCTTC.

This sequence joins TRBV7-9 and TRBJ2-1; 10 bases agree with TRBD2. Germline V gene data show CDR1 as SEHNR and CDR2 as FQNEAQ (reference sequence). This CDR3 is built from 15 residues. The junction had 5 bases not matched to a gene; V was cut back by 0 bases and J by 9 bases. The CDR3 sequence is CASSLALSSGSEQFF. In DNA, the CDR3 is TGTGCCAGCAGCTTAGCCCTATCTAGCGGGAGTGAGCAGTTCTTC.

This clone was recorded once. The V gene is TRBV7-9, the J gene TRBJ2-2, with 9 nucleotides matching TRBD1. The CDR3 is 18 amino acids. Germline-derived CDR1 and CDR2 are SEHNR and FQNEAQ (reference sequence). V trimming: 5 bases; J trimming: 7 bases; junction bases outside the gene matches: 17. The CDR3 sequence is CASSQTLKEQGAHGELFF. The CDR3 DNA reads TGTGCCAGCAGCCAAACCCTCAAAGAACAGGGGGCCCACGGGGAGCTGTTTTTT.

The chain recombines TRBV3-1 (or the pseudogene TRBV3-2) with TRBJ2-3, with 9 nucleotides matching TRBD2. V was pared by 4 bases and J by 6 bases, with 5 bases of the junction left unmatched. Germline V gene lookup returns CDR1 LGHDT and CDR2 YNNKEL (reference sequence). CDR3 length: 14 residues. Written as DNA, the CDR3 is TGTGCCAGCAGCCTGATAGCGGGAGCGGATACGCAGTATTTT. Translation: CASSLIAGADTQYF.

This clone was observed once. The chain employs TRBV7-6 and TRBJ2-2; D possibly corresponds to TRBD1 (7 bases). The CDR3 loop spans 16 amino acids. Trimming shortened V by 0 bases and J by 5 bases, and 13 bases separated the two germline ends. From germline, CDR1 is SGHVS and CDR2 FNYEAQ. Here the CDR3 DNA reads TGTGCCAGCAGCTTAGCCCAGGGGGGACAGACCGGGGAGCTGTTTTTT. Amino acids: CASSLAQGGQTGELFF.

The J gene is TRBJ2-2, the V gene TRBV29-1; D is uncertain. The CDR3 has 12 amino acids. Germline assignment: CDR1 SQVTM and CDR2 ANQGSEA. Trimming stripped 4 bases from V and 4 bases from J, with 7 bases between. This CDR3 reads CSVGVSTGELFF. The CDR3 nucleotides are TGCAGCGTTGGCGTATCCACCGGGGAGCTGTTTTTT.

In this sample, this clone turned up a few times. The V gene is TRBV25-1, the J gene TRBJ1-4; a possible D gene is TRBD1 (5 bases). The germline gives CDR1 MGHDK, CDR2 SYGVNS. The V end lost 4 bases, the J end lost 7 bases, and 13 bases lay between the germline ends. This CDR3 is built from 14 residues. The CDR3 DNA follows: TGTGCCAGCAGTGGTCAGGGCGGTAGTGAAAAACTGTTTTTT. Translation: CASSGQGGSEKLFF.

This clone was observed a single time. Since the CDR3 does not end with the conserved phenylalanine or tryptophan, this likely comes from a read error. Because the CDR3's place on the DNA is in doubt, the DNA is left out and the CDR3 is given as listed by TCRdb. This chain connects TRBV6-5 to TRBJ1-1. Germline lookup yields CDR1 MNHEY and CDR2 SVGAGI. The CDR3 is 9 amino acids long, termini counted. The CDR3 protein is CATTPSPVV.

The chain links TRBV5-1 to TRBJ2-1; 8 bases agree with TRBD2. Unmatched junction bases numbered 5, after V lost 4 bases and J lost 5 bases. The CDR3 loop spans 14 amino acids. Germline V gene lookup returns CDR1 SGHRS and CDR2 YFSETQ. Here the CDR3 reads CASSVLAGNNEQFF. CDR3 nucleotide sequence: TGCGCCAGCAGCGTATTAGCGGGGAACAATGAGCAGTTCTTC.

This clone has more than one count but fewer than ten. The rearrangement joins TRBV15 to TRBJ2-2, with a tentative D call TRBD2 (6 bases). The CDR3 totals 16 residues. Germline V lookup: CDR1 LNHNV, CDR2 YYDKDF (reference sequence). Trimming cost V 2 bases and J 0 bases, with 10 bases left between them. The chain's CDR3 is CATSRNAGSNTGELFF. The CDR3, as DNA: TGTGCCACCAGCAGAAACGCGGGGTCGAACACCGGGGAGCTGTTTTTT.

This chain uses TRBV9 with TRBJ2-3, with D possibly matching TRBD2 (5 bases). This CDR3 has 17 amino acids. The V gene's germline CDR1 is SGDLS and CDR2 YYNGEE. V lost 3 bases to trimming and J lost 2 bases, with 19 bases between them. The CDR3 sequence: CASSAIGGGSYTDTQYF. CDR3 in DNA: TGTGCCAGCAGCGCAATAGGAGGCGGATCCTACACAGATACGCAGTATTTT.

The rearrangement joins TRBV3-1 (or the pseudogene TRBV3-2) to TRBJ1-6; D gene ambiguous. Germline CDR1 LGHDT, CDR2 YNNKEL (reference sequence). Between the trimmed V and J ends, which lost 6 bases and 9 bases, there was a span of 12 bases. This CDR3 is built from 13 residues. CDR3 residues: CASSRSGASPLHF. The CDR3 bases are TGTGCCAGCAGTCGTTCGGGTGCTTCACCCCTCCACTTT.

This clone appeared a single time. The chain joins TRBV5-4 to TRBJ1-2; 7 nucleotides line up with TRBD1. Germline trimming cut 3 bases from V and 5 bases from J; bases unmatched to any gene: 4. The CDR3 loop spans 13 amino acids. Looked up from germline, CDR1 is SGHNT and CDR2 is YYREEE (reference sequence). CDR3 region: CASSSGGQYGYTF. CDR3 coding DNA: TGTGCCAGCAGCTCAGGGGGTCAGTATGGCTACACCTTC.

V is TRBV10-1 and J is TRBJ2-1, with TRBD1 matching 8 bases. The CDR3 is made up of 16 amino acids. CDR1 is WNHNN and CDR2 is SYGVQD in the germline V gene (reference sequence). Trimming took 8 bases from V and 6 from J; bases not matched to a gene: 15. CDR3 DNA sequence: TGCGCCAGCTCCCAAGTACCGGGACAGGATCCCAATGAGCAGTTCTTC. Translated, it gives CASSQVPGQDPNEQFF.